The rows below give T cell receptor beta chains drawn from one sample of a study of T cell responses to AZD1222 COVID-19 vaccine. Sequencing used immunoSEQ multiplex PCR; TCRdb keeps in-frame clones, though not all of them. This table holds 98,000 or so clones, more than 70% found once. The input for sequencing was peripheral blood, taken 28 days after the second AZD1222 dose. These TCRs come from an adult who received the AZD1222 COVID-19 vaccine. Both conserved end residues are part of each CDR3. The order of the fields is clone size, V gene, D gene, J gene, CDR3 protein, CDR3 DNA. A D gene is named only where the DNA matches it firmly. Not every row has a clone size; where given, it reads once, few, many or a size class.

>NA|TRBV11-2|TRBD1|TRBJ2-7
CASSSYTGASYEQYF
TGTGCCAGCAGCTCGTACACAGGGGCCTCCTACGAGCAGTACTTC
>NA|TRBV7-3|NA|TRBJ2-3
CASSLGGARTDTQYF
TGTGCCAGCAGCTTGGGGGGAGCCCGAACAGATACGCAGTATTTT
>NA|TRBV4-2|TRBD2|TRBJ2-1
CASSQTLAGANEQFF
TGTGCCAGCAGCCAGACACTAGCGGGAGCCAATGAGCAGTTCTTC
>NA|TRBV11-2|NA|TRBJ1-2
CASSLGRQNLHGYTF
TGTGCCAGCAGCTTGGGTAGACAAAACCTCCATGGCTACACCTTC
>NA|TRBV10-3|NA|TRBJ2-7
CAISGTGTNSYEQYF
TGTGCCATCAGTGGGACCGGGACGAACTCCTACGAGCAGTACTTC
>NA|TRBV29-1|TRBD1|TRBJ1-2
CSVGAGTGTFGYTF
TGCAGCGTTGGGGCCGGGACAGGGACTTTCGGCTACACCTTC
>NA|TRBV2|TRBD2|TRBJ2-2
CASTTDGGANTGELFF
TGTGCCAGCACTACAGACGGGGGGGCGAACACCGGGGAGCTGTTTTTT
>once|TRBV24-1|NA|TRBJ2-1
CATSDFSVGKWDNEQFF
TGTGCCACCAGTGATTTCTCGGTGGGGAAGTGGGACAATGAGCAGTTCTTC
>once|TRBV7-3|NA|TRBJ2-1
CASSLTGGEGRNEQFF
TGTGCCAGCAGCTTAACGGGGGGAGAGGGAAGAAATGAGCAGTTCTTC
>NA|TRBV19|NA|TRBJ1-1
CASKGYEAEAFF
TGTGCCAGCAAGGGCTATGAGGCTGAAGCTTTCTTT
>NA|TRBV7-2|NA|TRBJ2-7
CASSAQGSSYEQYF
TGTGCCAGCAGCGCACAGGGAAGCTCCTACGAGCAGTACTTC
>NA|TRBV19|TRBD2|TRBJ2-1
CASSIGLAGYNEQFF
TGTGCCAGTAGTATAGGGCTAGCGGGTTACAATGAGCAGTTCTTC
>NA|TRBV10-3|NA|TRBJ2-2
CAISPSTGGAPGELFF
TGTGCCATCAGTCCTTCTACCGGGGGCGCCCCCGGGGAGCTGTTTTTT
>NA|TRBV19|NA|TRBJ1-2
CASKNDGANYGYTF
TGTGCCAGTAAAAACGACGGAGCTAACTATGGCTACACCTTC